Listed below are T cell receptor beta chains from one sample, sequenced in a study of cytomegalovirus exposure and HLA in healthy donors. Clones were sequenced by immunoSEQ multiplex PCR, and TCRdb holds only the in-frame ones, with some missing. The table has about 67,000 clones, roughly 65% seen once; the top ten hold 2% to 2.5%. The material sequenced was PBMCs. These receptors all stem from a woman in her thirties in good health and CMV-seronegative. Both conserved end residues are part of each CDR3. The D gene is left open where the match is weak. For some rows the clone size is stated as once, few or many, or as a class when expanded; others skip it.

cdr3_nt cdr3_aa d_call j_call clone_size v_call
TGTGCCAGCAGAGAGGCGGGGGGCACAGATACGCAGTATTTT CASREAGGTDTQYF TRBD2 TRBJ2-3 . TRBV6-6
TGCGCCAGCAGCCTAAGACAGGGTCGGGGAGAGACCCAGTACTTC CASSLRQGRGETQYF TRBD1 TRBJ2-5 . TRBV4-1
TGCGCCAGCAGCCAAGAGGGAAGGGGGTTTGGAAACACCATATATTTT CASSQEGRGFGNTIYF . TRBJ1-3 few TRBV4-1
TGTGCCAGCAGCCCTAGTTGGGGCACAGATACGCAGTATTTT CASSPSWGTDTQYF . TRBJ2-3 few TRBV9
TGTGCCAGCAGCTTAGGTCGGGGGAACGCCTACGAGCAGTACTTC CASSLGRGNAYEQYF . TRBJ2-7 . TRBV7-2
TGCGCCAGCAGCCAAGATTTCAGGGTGGGTGAAAAACTGTTTTTT CASSQDFRVGEKLFF . TRBJ1-4 . TRBV4-3
TGTGCCAGCCGCCGGACTAGCGGTGAAGAGACCCAGTACTTC CASRRTSGEETQYF TRBD2 TRBJ2-5 . TRBV5-4
TGTGCCAGCAGTTTCGGAGCAGCTGTCTCCTATGGCTACACCTTC CASSFGAAVSYGYTF . TRBJ1-2 few TRBV28
TGCAGCGGGGGGACAGGGAGGAACATTCAGTACTTC CSGGTGRNIQYF TRBD1 TRBJ2-4 few TRBV29-1
TGCAGCGTTGGTGTAGCGGGGGGAAGTAATGAGCAGTTCTTC CSVGVAGGSNEQFF TRBD2 TRBJ2-1 . TRBV29-1
TGTGCCAGCAGTGATTCGGGGGGAGGGGGCCAAGAGACCCAGTACTTC CASSDSGGGGQETQYF . TRBJ2-5 . TRBV2
TGTGCCAGCAGCTTGCCTCCGGGGAATGGTGGCTACACCTTC CASSLPPGNGGYTF . TRBJ1-2 few TRBV7-2
TGTGCCAGCAGCGCAACAGCTAGCACAGATACGCAGTATTTT CASSATASTDTQYF . TRBJ2-3 . TRBV7-9
TGTGCCACCAGCAGAGATTCTGCCCACACCAGGGGGCTGAGGCAGCCCCAGCATTTT CATSRDSAHTRGLRQPQHF TRBD1 TRBJ1-5 . TRBV15
TGTGCCTGGAGTGGGACACCCTACACTGAAGCTCTCTTT CAWSGTPYTEALF . TRBJ1-1 . TRBV30
TGTGCCAGCAGCCAAGACAGCTCTGGGGCCAACGTCCTGACTTTC CASSQDSSGANVLTF . TRBJ2-6 . TRBV16
TGTGCCAGCAGCTTCGTCTCCCACGGGACAGCCTACGAGCAGTACTTC CASSFVSHGTAYEQYF TRBD1 TRBJ2-7 . TRBV5-6
TGTGCCAGCAGCCCAACAACCGGGACAGGGAAGAACGAGCAGTACTTC CASSPTTGTGKNEQYF TRBD1 TRBJ2-7 many TRBV7-9
TGCGCCAGCAGCCTCCAGGGGGCAACGGGGCCCTTCGCTGGAAACACCATATATTTT CASSLQGATGPFAGNTIYF TRBD1 TRBJ1-3 . TRBV5-1
TGTGCCAGCAGCTTTGCGGGACAGTCCTACGAGCAGTACTTC CASSFAGQSYEQYF . TRBJ2-7 . TRBV7-2
TGTGCCAGCAGCTTAGACACCTATGGCTACACCTTC CASSLDTYGYTF . TRBJ1-2 few TRBV5-6
TGTGCCAGCAAAACAGGACAGGGCAGGTACGAGCAGTACTTC CASKTGQGRYEQYF TRBD1 TRBJ2-7 . TRBV6-1
TGTGCCAGCAGCTTGGGACAGGGGCAAGGAGAGACCCAGTACTTC CASSLGQGQGETQYF TRBD1 TRBJ2-5 . TRBV5-4